This T cell receptor beta chain was profiled in a study of blood T cell repertoires in COVID-19. Study summary: Whether acute or convalescent, the COVID-19 samples came from the United States, Italy and Spain. PBMCs, B-cell-depleted T cells, or T cells provided the cDNA or gDNA that made up the material.

In the study's own analysis: Amplified reference gene primers provided the basis for estimating nucleated cell counts. The data were produced by immunoSEQ multiplex PCR, yet TCRdb's version contains in-frame clones alone and is incomplete. The V and J calls and clone size are taken from that table; D and trimming were inferred from the DNA. Counted here are 14,000 or so clones, approximately 90% occurring once; the ten biggest clones make up less than 3.5%. V lost 1 base to trimming and J lost 2 bases; unmatched junction nucleotides: 1. The CDR3 is 15 amino acids. Germline values: CDR1 LGHDT, CDR2 YNNKEL (reference sequence).

Sequenced material: peripheral blood. The receptor comes from a human donor in a cohort sampled during active COVID-19. The gene calls are TRBV3-1 (or the pseudogene TRBV3-2) and TRBJ1-4; 7 nucleotides agree with TRBD1. CDR3 in amino acids: CASSQATGTNEKLFF. CDR3 nucleotide sequence: TGTGCCAGCAGCCAAGCGACAGGGACTAATGAAAAACTGTTTTTT.